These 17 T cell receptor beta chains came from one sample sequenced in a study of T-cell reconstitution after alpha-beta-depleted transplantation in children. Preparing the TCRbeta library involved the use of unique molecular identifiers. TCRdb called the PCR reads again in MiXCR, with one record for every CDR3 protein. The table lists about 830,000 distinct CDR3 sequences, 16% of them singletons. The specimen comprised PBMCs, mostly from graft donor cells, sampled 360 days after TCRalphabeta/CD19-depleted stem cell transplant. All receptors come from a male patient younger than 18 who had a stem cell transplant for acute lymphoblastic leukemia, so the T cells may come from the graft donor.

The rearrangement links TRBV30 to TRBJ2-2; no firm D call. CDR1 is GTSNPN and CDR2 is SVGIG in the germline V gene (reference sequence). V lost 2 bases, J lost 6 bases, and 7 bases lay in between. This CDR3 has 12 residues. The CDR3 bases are TGTGCCTGGAGTCGAGGTCCCGGGGAGCTGTTTTTT. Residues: CAWSRGPGELFF.

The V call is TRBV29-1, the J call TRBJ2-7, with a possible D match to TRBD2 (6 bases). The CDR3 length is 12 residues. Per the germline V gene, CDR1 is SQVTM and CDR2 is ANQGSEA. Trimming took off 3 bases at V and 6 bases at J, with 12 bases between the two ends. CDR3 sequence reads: CSVDREAGEQYF. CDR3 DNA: TGCAGCGTTGACAGGGAGGCGGGCGAGCAGTACTTC.

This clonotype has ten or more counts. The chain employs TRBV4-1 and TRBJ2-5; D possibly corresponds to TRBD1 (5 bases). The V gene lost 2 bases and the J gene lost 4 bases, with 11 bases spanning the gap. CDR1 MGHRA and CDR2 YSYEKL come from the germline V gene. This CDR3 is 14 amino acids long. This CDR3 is CASSQSRVRETQYF. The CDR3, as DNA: TGCGCCAGCAGCCAAAGCAGGGTTAGAGAGACCCAGTACTTC.

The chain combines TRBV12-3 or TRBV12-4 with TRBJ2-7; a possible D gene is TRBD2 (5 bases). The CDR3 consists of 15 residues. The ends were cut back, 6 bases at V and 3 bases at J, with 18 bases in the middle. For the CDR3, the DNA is TGTGCCAGCAGCCCAGCGACTATACCAGACTACGAGCAGTACTTC. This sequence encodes CASSPATIPDYEQYF.

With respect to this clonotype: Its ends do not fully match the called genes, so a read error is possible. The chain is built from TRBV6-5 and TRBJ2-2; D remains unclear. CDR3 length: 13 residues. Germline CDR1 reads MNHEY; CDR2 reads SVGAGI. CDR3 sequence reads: CASSHSGVGELFF. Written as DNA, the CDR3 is TGTGCCAGCAGTCACTCAGGAGTCGGGGAGCTGTTTTTT.

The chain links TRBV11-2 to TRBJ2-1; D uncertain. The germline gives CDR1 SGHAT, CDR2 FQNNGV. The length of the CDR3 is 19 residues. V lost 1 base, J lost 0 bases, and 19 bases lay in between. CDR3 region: CASSLVRRPLRSSYNEQFF. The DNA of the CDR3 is TGTGCCAGCAGCTTAGTCCGGCGGCCGCTCAGAAGCTCCTACAATGAGCAGTTCTTC. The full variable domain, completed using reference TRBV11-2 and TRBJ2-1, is EAGVAQSPRYKIIEKRQSVAFWCNPISGHATLYWYQQILGQGPKLLIQFQNNGVVDDSQLPKDRFSAERLKGVDSTLKIQPAKLEDSAVYLCASSLVRRPLRSSYNEQFFGPGTRLTVL.

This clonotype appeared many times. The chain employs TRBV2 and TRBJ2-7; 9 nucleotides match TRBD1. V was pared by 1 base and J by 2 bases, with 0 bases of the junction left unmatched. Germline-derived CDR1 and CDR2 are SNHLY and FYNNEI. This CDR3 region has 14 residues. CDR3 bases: TGTGCCAGCAGTGAAGGGACAGGGGCCTACGAGCAGTACTTC. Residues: CASSEGTGAYEQYF.

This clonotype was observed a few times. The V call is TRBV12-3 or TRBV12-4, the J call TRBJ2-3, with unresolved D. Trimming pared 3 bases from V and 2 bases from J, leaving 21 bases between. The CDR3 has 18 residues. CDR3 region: CASSLGVTLDHSTDTQYF. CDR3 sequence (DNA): TGTGCCAGCAGTTTGGGTGTAACGCTCGACCACTCCACAGATACGCAGTATTTT.

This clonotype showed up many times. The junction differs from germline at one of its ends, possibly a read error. The CDR3 nucleotides are TGCGCCAGCAGCTTGTCGGGGGGCTACGAGCAGTACTTC. Translated: CASSLSGGYEQYF. The chain uses TRBV27 and TRBJ2-7; 7 bases are a match to TRBD2. Germline CDR1 reads MNHEY; CDR2 reads SMNVEV (reference sequence). The CDR3 has 13 amino acids.

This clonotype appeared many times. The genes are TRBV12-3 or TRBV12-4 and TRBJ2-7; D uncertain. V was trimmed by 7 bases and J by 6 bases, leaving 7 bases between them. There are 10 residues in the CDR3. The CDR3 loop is CASNQIEQYF. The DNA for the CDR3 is TGTGCCAGCAATCAGATCGAGCAGTACTTC.

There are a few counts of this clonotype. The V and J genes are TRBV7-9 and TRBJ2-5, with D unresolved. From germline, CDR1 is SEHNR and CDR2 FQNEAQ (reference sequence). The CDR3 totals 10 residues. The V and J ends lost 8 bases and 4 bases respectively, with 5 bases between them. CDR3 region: CASDGETQYF. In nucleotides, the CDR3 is TGTGCCAGCGACGGAGAGACCCAGTACTTC.

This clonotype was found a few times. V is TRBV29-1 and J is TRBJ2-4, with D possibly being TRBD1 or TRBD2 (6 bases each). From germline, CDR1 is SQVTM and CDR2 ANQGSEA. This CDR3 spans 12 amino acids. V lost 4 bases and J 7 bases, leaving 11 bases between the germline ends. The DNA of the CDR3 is TGCAGCGTTGTCTGGGGGGCGAACATTCAGTACTTC. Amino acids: CSVVWGANIQYF.

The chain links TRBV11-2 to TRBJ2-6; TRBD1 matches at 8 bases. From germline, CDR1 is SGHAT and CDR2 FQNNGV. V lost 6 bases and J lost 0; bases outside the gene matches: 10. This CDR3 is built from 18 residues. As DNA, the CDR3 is TGTGCCAGCAGACCCCGGGACAGGTTTCTCTCTGGGGCCAACGTCCTGACTTTC. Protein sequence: CASRPRDRFLSGANVLTF.

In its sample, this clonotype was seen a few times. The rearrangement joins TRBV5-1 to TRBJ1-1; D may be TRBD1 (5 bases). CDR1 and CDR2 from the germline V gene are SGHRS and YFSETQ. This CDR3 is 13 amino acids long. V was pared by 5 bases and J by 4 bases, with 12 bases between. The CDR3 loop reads CASRQQGPTEAFF. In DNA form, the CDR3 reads TGCGCCAGCAGGCAGCAGGGCCCCACTGAAGCTTTCTTT.

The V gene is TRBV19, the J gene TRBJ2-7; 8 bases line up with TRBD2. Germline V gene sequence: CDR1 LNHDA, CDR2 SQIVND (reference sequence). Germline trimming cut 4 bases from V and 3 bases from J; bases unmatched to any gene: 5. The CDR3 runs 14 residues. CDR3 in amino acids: CASSTGTRVYEQYF. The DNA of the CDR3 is TGTGCCAGTAGTACCGGGACTAGAGTCTACGAGCAGTACTTC.

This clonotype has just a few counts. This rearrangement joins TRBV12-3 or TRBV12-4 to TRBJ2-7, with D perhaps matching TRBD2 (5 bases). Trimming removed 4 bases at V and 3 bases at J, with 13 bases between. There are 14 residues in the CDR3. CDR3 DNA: TGTGCCAGCAGTTATACGACTAAATTCTACGAGCAGTACTTC. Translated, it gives CASSYTTKFYEQYF.

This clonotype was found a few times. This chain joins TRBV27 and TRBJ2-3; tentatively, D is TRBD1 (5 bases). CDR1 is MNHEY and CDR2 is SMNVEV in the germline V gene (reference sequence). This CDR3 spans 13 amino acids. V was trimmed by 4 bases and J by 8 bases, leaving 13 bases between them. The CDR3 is CASSSVPGATQYF. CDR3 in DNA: TGTGCCAGCAGTTCCGTCCCTGGGGCTACGCAGTATTTT.